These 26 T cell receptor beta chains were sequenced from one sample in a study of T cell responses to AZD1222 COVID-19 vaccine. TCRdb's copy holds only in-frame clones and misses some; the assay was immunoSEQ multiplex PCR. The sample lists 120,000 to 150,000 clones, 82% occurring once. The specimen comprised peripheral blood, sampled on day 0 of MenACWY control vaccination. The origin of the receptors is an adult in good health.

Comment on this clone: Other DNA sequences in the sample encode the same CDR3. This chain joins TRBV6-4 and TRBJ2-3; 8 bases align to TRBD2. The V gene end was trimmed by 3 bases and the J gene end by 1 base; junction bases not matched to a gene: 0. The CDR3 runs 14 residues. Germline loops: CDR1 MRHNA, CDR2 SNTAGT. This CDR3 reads CASSERGGTDTQYF. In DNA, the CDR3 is TGTGCCAGCAGTGAGCGGGGGGGCACAGATACGCAGTATTTT.

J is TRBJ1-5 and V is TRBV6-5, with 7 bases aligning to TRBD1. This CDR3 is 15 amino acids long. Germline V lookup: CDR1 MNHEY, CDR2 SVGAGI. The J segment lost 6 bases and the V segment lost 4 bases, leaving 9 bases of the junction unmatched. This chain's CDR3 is CASSSQDRPIQPQHF. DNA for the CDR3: TGTGCCAGCAGTTCTCAGGACAGGCCTATTCAGCCCCAGCATTTT.

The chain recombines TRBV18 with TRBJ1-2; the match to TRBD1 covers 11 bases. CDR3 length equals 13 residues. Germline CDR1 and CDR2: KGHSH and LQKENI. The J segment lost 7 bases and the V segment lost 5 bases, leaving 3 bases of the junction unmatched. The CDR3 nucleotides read TGTGCCAGCTCAACGGGACAGGGGGTTGGCTACACCTTC. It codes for CASSTGQGVGYTF.

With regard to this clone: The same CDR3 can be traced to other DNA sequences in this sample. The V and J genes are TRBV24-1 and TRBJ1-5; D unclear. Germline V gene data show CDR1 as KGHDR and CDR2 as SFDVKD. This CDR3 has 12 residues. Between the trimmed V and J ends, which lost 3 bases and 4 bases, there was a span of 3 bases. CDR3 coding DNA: TGTGCCACCAGTGATACTAATCAGCCCCAGCATTTT. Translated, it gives CATSDTNQPQHF.

CDR3 amino acids: CASSLGLAGGSTDTQYF. The CDR3 DNA is TGTGCCAGCAGCCTGGGACTAGCGGGGGGTAGCACAGATACGCAGTATTTT. The J gene is TRBJ2-3, the V gene TRBV5-4, with 15 positions matching TRBD2. The CDR3 length is 17 residues. V dropped 4 bases and J dropped 0; count of bases not matched to a gene: 3. CDR1 is SGHNT and CDR2 is YYREEE in the germline V gene (reference sequence).

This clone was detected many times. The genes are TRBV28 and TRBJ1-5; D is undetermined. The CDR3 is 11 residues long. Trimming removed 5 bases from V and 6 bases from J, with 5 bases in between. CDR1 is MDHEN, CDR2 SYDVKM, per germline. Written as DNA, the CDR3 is TGTGCCAGCAGTACGGCTCAGCCCCAGCATTTT. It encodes CASSTAQPQHF.

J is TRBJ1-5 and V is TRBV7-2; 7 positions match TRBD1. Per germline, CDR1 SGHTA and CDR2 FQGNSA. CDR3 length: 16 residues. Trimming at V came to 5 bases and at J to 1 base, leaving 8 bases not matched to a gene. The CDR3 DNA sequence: TGTGCCAGCAGCCCCTACGGGACAGCAAGCAATCAGCCCCAGCATTTT. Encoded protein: CASSPYGTASNQPQHF.

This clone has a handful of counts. CDR3 amino acids: CAWTTGVTFSGNTIYF. The CDR3 coding sequence is TGTGCCTGGACCACAGGGGTAACTTTCTCTGGAAACACCATATATTTT. The chain joins TRBV30 to TRBJ1-3; 7 bases match TRBD1. Germline assignment: CDR1 GTSNPN and CDR2 SVGIG (reference sequence). The CDR3 is 16 residues long. Losses at the gene ends were 4 bases for V and 0 bases for J; bases not matched to a gene: 9.

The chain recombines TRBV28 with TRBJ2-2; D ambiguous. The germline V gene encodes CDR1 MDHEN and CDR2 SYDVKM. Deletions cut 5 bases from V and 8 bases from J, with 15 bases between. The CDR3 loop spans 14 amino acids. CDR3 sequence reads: CASSPRPARGELFF. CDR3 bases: TGTGCCAGCAGTCCTCGACCGGCCCGGGGGGAGCTGTTTTTT. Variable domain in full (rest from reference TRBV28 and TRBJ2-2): DVKVTQSSRYLVKRTGEKVFLECVQDMDHENMFWYRQDPGLGLRLIYFSYDVKMKEKGDIPEGYSVSREKKERFSLILESASTNQTSMYLCASSPRPARGELFFGEGSRLTVL.

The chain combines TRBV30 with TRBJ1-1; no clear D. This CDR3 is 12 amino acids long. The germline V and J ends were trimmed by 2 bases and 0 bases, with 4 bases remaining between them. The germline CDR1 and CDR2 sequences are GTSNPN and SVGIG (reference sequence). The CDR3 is CAWSRLNTEAFF. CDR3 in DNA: TGTGCCTGGAGTCGGTTGAACACTGAAGCTTTCTTT.

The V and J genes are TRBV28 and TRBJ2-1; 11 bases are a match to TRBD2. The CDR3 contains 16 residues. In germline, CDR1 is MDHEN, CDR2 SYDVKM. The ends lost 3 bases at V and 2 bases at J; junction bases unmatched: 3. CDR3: CASSFRLAGTYNEQFF. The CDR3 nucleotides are TGTGCCAGCAGTTTCCGACTAGCGGGGACCTACAATGAGCAGTTCTTC.

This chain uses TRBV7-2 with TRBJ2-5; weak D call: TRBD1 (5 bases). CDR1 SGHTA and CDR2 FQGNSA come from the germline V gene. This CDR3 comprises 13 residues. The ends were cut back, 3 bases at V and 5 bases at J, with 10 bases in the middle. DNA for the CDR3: TGTGCCAGCAGCTTCGGCAGGGCCGAGACCCAGTACTTC. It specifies CASSFGRAETQYF.

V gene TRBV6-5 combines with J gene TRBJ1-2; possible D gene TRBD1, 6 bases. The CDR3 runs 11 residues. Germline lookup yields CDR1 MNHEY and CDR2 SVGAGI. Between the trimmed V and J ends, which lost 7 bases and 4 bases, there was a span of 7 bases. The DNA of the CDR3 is TGTGCCAGCAAACAGGGCTATGGCTACACCTTC. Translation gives CASKQGYGYTF.

CDR3 nucleotide sequence: TGCAGCGTTGAAGTCGGAGGGCCCCTAGGTGGGTTCAGTAACTATGGCTACACCTTC. Translating gives CSVEVGGPLGGFSNYGYTF. The chain is built from TRBV29-1 and TRBJ1-2; D not resolved. CDR3 length: 19 amino acids. V lost 1 base, J lost 1 base, and 25 bases lay in between. Germline CDR1 and CDR2: SQVTM and ANQGSEA.

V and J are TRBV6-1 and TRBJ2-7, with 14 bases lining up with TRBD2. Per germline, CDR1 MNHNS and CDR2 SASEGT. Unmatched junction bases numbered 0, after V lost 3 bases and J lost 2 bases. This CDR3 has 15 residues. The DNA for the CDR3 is TGTGCCAGCAGTGAGACTAGCGGGGGGGCCTACGAGCAGTACGTC. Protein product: CASSETSGGAYEQYV.

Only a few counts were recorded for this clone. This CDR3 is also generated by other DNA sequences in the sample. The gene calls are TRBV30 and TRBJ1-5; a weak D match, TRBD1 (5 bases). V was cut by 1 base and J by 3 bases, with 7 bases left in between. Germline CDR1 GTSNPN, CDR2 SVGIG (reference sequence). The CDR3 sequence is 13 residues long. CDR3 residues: CAWSGGANQPQHF. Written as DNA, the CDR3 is TGTGCCTGGAGTGGAGGGGCCAATCAGCCCCAGCATTTT.

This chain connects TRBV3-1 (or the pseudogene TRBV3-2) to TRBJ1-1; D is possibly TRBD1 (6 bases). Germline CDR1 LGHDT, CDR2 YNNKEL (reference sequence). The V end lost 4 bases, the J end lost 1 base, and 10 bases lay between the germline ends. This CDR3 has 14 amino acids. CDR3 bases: TGTGCCAGCAGCCTTAGACAGGCGAACACTGAAGCTTTCTTT. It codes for CASSLRQANTEAFF.

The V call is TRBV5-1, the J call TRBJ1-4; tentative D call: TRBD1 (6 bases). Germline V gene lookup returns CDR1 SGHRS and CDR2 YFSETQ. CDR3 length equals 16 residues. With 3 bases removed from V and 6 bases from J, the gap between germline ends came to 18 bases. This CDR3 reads CASSWGGGTRYEKLFF. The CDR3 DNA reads TGCGCCAGCAGCTGGGGGGGCGGGACACGATATGAAAAACTGTTTTTT. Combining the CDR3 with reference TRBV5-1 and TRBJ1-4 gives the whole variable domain KAGVTQTPRYLIKTRGQQVTLSCSPISGHRSVSWYQQTPGQGLQFLFEYFSETQRNKGNFPGRFSGRQFSNSRSEMNVSTLELGDSALYLCASSWGGGTRYEKLFFGSGTQLSVL.

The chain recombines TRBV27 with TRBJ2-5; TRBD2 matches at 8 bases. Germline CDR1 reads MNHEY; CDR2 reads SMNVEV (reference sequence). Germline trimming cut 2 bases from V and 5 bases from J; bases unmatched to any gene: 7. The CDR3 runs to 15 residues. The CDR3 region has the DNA TGTGCCAGCAGTTTAACCTCCGGGAGGGTGGAGACCCAGTACTTC. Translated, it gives CASSLTSGRVETQYF.

CDR3 sequence: CASSGPMNTEAFF. CDR3 nucleotides: TGTGCCAGCAGTGGCCCAATGAACACTGAAGCTTTCTTT. The chain uses TRBV25-1 and TRBJ1-1; no clear D. Germline values: CDR1 MGHDK, CDR2 SYGVNS. Deletions cut 4 bases from V and 0 bases from J, with 6 bases between. The CDR3 spans 13 residues.

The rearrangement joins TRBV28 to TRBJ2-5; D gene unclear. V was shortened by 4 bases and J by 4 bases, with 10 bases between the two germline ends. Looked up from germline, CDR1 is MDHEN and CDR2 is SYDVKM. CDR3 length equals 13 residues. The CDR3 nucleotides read TGTGCCAGCAGTTCGACGGTCCGAGAGACCCAGTACTTC. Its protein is CASSSTVRETQYF.

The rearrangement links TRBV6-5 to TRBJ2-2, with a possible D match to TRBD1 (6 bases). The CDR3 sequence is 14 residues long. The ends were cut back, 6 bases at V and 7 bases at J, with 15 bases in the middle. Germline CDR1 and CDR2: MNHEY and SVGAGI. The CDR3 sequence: CASSTSTGFGELFF. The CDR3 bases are TGTGCCAGCAGCACCAGCACAGGGTTCGGGGAGCTGTTTTTT.

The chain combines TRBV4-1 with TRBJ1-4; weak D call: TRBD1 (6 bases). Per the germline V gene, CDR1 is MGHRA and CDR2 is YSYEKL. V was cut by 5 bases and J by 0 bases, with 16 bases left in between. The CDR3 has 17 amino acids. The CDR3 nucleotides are TGCGCCAGCAGCGGGTTCGGGGGCCCGGCAACTAATGAAAAACTGTTTTTT. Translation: CASSGFGGPATNEKLFF.

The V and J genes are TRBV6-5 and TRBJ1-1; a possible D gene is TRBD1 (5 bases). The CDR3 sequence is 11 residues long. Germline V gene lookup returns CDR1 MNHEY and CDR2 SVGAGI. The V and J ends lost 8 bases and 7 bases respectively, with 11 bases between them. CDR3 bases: TGTGCCAGCCACAACAGGTTTGAAGCTTTCTTT. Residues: CASHNRFEAFF.

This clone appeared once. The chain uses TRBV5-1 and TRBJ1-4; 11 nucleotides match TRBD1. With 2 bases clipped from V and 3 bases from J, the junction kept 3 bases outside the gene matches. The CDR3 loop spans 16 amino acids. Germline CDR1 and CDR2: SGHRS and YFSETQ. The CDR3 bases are TGCGCCAGCAGCTTCGGGACAGGGGGTTCTAATGAAAAACTGTTTTTT. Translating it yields CASSFGTGGSNEKLFF.

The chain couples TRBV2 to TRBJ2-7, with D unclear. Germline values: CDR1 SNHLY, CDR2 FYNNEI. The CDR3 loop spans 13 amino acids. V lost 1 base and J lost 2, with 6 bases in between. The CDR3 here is CASSEGNAYEQYV. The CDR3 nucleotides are TGTGCCAGCAGTGAAGGAAACGCCTACGAGCAGTACGTC.